These T cell receptor beta chains were read from a single sample in a study of technical replicates of blood from a few donors. Generated by immunoSEQ multiplex PCR, the TCRdb table keeps only in-frame clones and is missing some. The sample records under 110,000 clones, roughly 95% being singletons. Material: T cells isolated from PBMCs. These receptors originate from a human donor in good health. Each CDR3 is given with its conserved first and last residue. D genes are given only for firm matches.

d_call j_call v_call cdr3_nt cdr3_aa
NA TRBJ1-2 TRBV19 TGTGCCAGTACTCCAAGGGGCAGCACTAACTATGGCTACACCTTC CASTPRGSTNYGYTF
NA TRBJ1-2 TRBV6-1 TGTGCCAGCAGTCCAGAACCGACAGCCAACTATGGCTACACCTTC CASSPEPTANYGYTF
NA TRBJ2-7 TRBV21-1 TGTGCCGGAAACCGACGGTGCGGGGAGCAGTACTTC CAGNRRCGEQYF
TRBD2 TRBJ2-7 TRBV4-2 TGTGCCAGCAGCCAAGGGAGAGGTGGGGGGTTAGCGGGCTACGAGCAGTACTTC CASSQGRGGGLAGYEQYF
NA TRBJ1-1 TRBV5-4 TGTGCCAGCAGCTTCGGCGGCGCCAGTGGCGGAAACACTGAAGCTTTCTTT CASSFGGASGGNTEAFF
NA TRBJ1-2 TRBV20-1 TGCAGTGCTAGGAGCCCGGAGGGCTACACCTTC CSARSPEGYTF
NA TRBJ1-2 TRBV20-1 TGCAGTGCTCTGGGGGGCTATGGCTACACCTTC CSALGGYGYTF
NA TRBJ2-5 TRBV29-1 TGCAGCGTTGATGGGCACCCTGGGGAGACCCAGTACTTC CSVDGHPGETQYF
TRBD2 TRBJ2-7 TRBV6-1 TGTGCCAGCAGTGCGGGACTAGCGGGAGTTCGCGAGCAGTACTTC CASSAGLAGVREQYF
NA TRBJ1-1 TRBV27 TGTGCCAGCAGGGCCAGGGGCCGAACTGAAGCTTTCTTT CASRARGRTEAFF
NA TRBJ1-1 TRBV9 TGTGCCAGCAGCGTAGACCTTAAGAGCGCTGGTAGCCCTGAAGCTTTCTTT CASSVDLKSAGSPEAFF
TRBD2 TRBJ2-7 TRBV11-3 TGTGCCAGCAGCCAGGGACTAGCGGGCCCCTACGAGCAGTACTTC CASSQGLAGPYEQYF
TRBD1 TRBJ1-2 TRBV5-1 TGCGCCAGCAGCTCGAGACAGGGGGCCGGTTTGTTTGGCTACACCTTC CASSSRQGAGLFGYTF
NA TRBJ2-1 TRBV18 TGTGCCAGCTCACCAGCGGGCGATGAGCAGTTCTTC CASSPAGDEQFF
TRBD2 TRBJ2-1 TRBV10-1 TGCGCCAGCAGTACAGGACTAGCGGGAGTGCAGTTCTTC CASSTGLAGVQFF
TRBD1 TRBJ1-4 TRBV6-1 TGTGCCAGCAGTGCGCAGGGGGCAGGAGAGGAAAAACTGTTTTTT CASSAQGAGEEKLFF
TRBD2 TRBJ2-1 TRBV13 TGTGCCAGCAGCTTGAGGGGACGGGAGGGTGAGCAGTTCTTC CASSLRGREGEQFF
NA TRBJ2-7 TRBV19 TGTGCCAGTAGTTACAGGGACTCCTACGAGCAGTACTTC CASSYRDSYEQYF
TRBD2 TRBJ2-7 TRBV4-1 TGCGCCAGCAGCAGACCGGGACTAGCCTACGAGCAGTACTTC CASSRPGLAYEQYF
NA TRBJ2-7 TRBV7-9 TGTGCCAGCAGACCCAGGGGTGGAAGCTACGAGCAGTACTTC CASRPRGGSYEQYF